The rows below give T cell receptor delta chains drawn from one sample of a study of gamma-delta T cells after stem cell transplantation. TCRdb re-processed the RT-PCR reads using CATT. The repertoire consists of some 5,800 delta-chain clones, with roughly 2% occurring once and the leading ten covering just under 20%. The sequenced sample consisted of gamma-delta T cells. These TCRs come from a human donor. It is not recorded whose cells these are; they may come from a transplant donor. The CDR3 runs from the conserved cysteine through the conserved F or W. Fields, in order: J gene, D gene, clone size, V gene, CDR3 protein, CDR3 DNA. The D gene is left open where the match is weak. A row's size may be missing; if present it is once, few, many or a size class.

J: TRDJ1; D: TRDD3; size: NA; V: TRDV2; CDR3: CACDTLPGTGGSTDKLIF; DNA: TGTGCCTGTGACACCCTTCCGGGTACTGGGGGAAGCACCGATAAACTCATCTTT
J: TRDJ1; D: TRDD3; size: medium-sized; V: TRDV2; CDR3: CACDGLGDTSADKLIF; DNA: TGTGCCTGTGACGGTCTGGGGGATACTTCGGCCGATAAACTCATCTTT
J: TRDJ1; D: TRDD3; size: few; V: TRDV2; CDR3: CACDLVQLTGGYQYTDKLIF; DNA: TGTGCCTGTGACCTTGTACAACTTACTGGGGGATACCAGTACACCGATAAACTCATCTTT
J: TRDJ1; D: NA; size: NA; V: TRDV2; CDR3: CACDKLGDRGTDKLIF; DNA: TGTGCCTGTGACAAACTGGGAGATAGGGGGACCGATAAACTCATCTTT
J: TRDJ1; D: TRDD3; size: few; V: TRDV2; CDR3: CACDNLSFGDTADKLIF; DNA: TGTGCCTGTGACAATTTGTCCTTTGGGGATACGGCCGATAAACTCATCTTT
J: TRDJ1; D: TRDD3; size: medium-sized; V: TRDV2; CDR3: CACDTVLGDKPWMYTDKLIF; DNA: TGTGCCTGTGACACAGTCCTGGGGGATAAACCTTGGATGTACACCGATAAACTCATCTTT
J: TRDJ1; D: TRDD3; size: NA; V: TRDV2; CDR3: CACDTLAGGSTDKLIF; DNA: TGTGCCTGTGACACCTTGGCTGGGGGAAGCACCGATAAACTCATCTTT
J: TRDJ1; D: TRDD3; size: large; V: TRDV2; CDR3: CACDTVEGGFTYTDKLIF; DNA: TGTGCCTGTGACACCGTTGAAGGGGGATTCACGTACACCGATAAACTCATCTTT
J: TRDJ1; D: TRDD3; size: NA; V: TRDV2; CDR3: CACDTVRVLPDWGTDTDKLIF; DNA: TGTGCCTGTGACACCGTCCGAGTTCTCCCCGACTGGGGGACCGACACCGATAAACTCATCTTT
J: TRDJ1; D: TRDD3; size: medium-sized; V: TRDV2; CDR3: CACDWAGGWRTDKLIF; DNA: TGTGCCTGTGACTGGGCTGGGGGATGGAGGACCGATAAACTCATCTTT
J: TRDJ1; D: TRDD3; size: medium-sized; V: TRDV2; CDR3: CACDVLGDTEWRADKLIF; DNA: TGTGCCTGTGACGTTTTGGGGGATACGGAGTGGAGGGCCGATAAACTCATCTTT
J: TRDJ1; D: TRDD3; size: many; V: TRDV2; CDR3: CACDYIPSGGGTDKLIF; DNA: TGTGCCTGTGACTATATCCCGTCTGGGGGGGGCACCGATAAACTCATCTTT
J: TRDJ1; D: TRDD3; size: NA; V: TRDV2; CDR3: CACGSIPSPVLGDTDKLIF; DNA: TGTGCCTGTGGCTCGATTCCGAGCCCAGTACTGGGGGATACCGATAAACTCATCTTT
J: TRDJ1; D: TRDD3; size: few; V: TRDV2; CDR3: CACDQLGDTDKLIF; DNA: TGTGCCTGTGACCAACTGGGGGATACCGATAAACTCATCTTT
J: TRDJ1; D: TRDD3; size: NA; V: TRDV2; CDR3: CACDFVLGQTDKLIF; DNA: TGTGCCTGTGATTTCGTACTGGGGCAAACCGATAAACTCATCTTT
J: TRDJ3; D: TRDD3; size: many; V: TRDV2; CDR3: CACDTGGDRWDTRQMFF; DNA: TGTGCCTGTGACACGGGGGGGGATCGATGGGACACCCGACAGATGTTTTTC
J: TRDJ1; D: NA; size: NA; V: TRAV29/DV5; CDR3: CAASAHFLTPQGGGADKLIF; DNA: TGTGCAGCAAGCGCCCACTTTCTTACACCTCAAGGAGGGGGCGCCGATAAACTCATCTTT
J: TRDJ1; D: TRDD3; size: many; V: TRDV2; CDR3: CACDFLSTGDTQADKLIF; DNA: TGTGCCTGTGACTTCCTAAGTACTGGGGATACTCAAGCCGATAAACTCATCTTT
J: TRDJ1; D: NA; size: medium-sized; V: TRDV2; CDR3: CACDTLAPRDTDKLIF; DNA: TGTGCCTGTGACACCCTTGCTCCCCGCGACACCGATAAACTCATCTTT
J: TRDJ1; D: NA; size: medium-sized; V: TRDV2; CDR3: CACDEMGARNSDKLIF; DNA: TGTGCCTGTGACGAAATGGGGGCTCGAAACTCCGATAAACTCATCTTT
J: TRDJ1; D: TRDD3; size: medium-sized; V: TRDV2; CDR3: CACDTVGIGTDTDKLIF; DNA: TGTGCCTGTGACACCGTGGGGATAGGTACGGACACCGATAAACTCATCTTT
J: TRDJ3; D: TRDD3; size: NA; V: TRDV2; CDR3: CACDTLGSGGSGSWDTRQMFF; DNA: TGTGCCTGTGACACCTTGGGGTCTGGGGGATCTGGGTCCTGGGACACCCGACAGATGTTTTTC
J: TRDJ1; D: TRDD3; size: many; V: TRDV2; CDR3: CACDTVPLLGDTNDKLIF; DNA: TGTGCCTGTGACACCGTCCCATTACTGGGGGATACCAACGATAAACTCATCTTT
J: TRDJ1; D: TRDD3; size: NA; V: TRDV2; CDR3: CACDAILGDTRPDKLIF; DNA: TGTGCCTGTGACGCTATACTGGGGGATACGCGTCCCGATAAACTCATCTTT
J: TRDJ1; D: NA; size: few; V: TRDV2; CDR3: CACDAWAQGIPDKLIF; DNA: TGTGCCTGTGACGCCTGGGCCCAGGGGATCCCCGATAAACTCATCTTT
J: TRDJ1; D: TRDD3; size: NA; V: TRDV2; CDR3: CACDTLPSRTGGSHPYTDRLIF; DNA: TGTGCCTGTGACACCTTGCCCTCACGTACTGGGGGTTCCCACCCGTACACCGATAGACTCATCTTT